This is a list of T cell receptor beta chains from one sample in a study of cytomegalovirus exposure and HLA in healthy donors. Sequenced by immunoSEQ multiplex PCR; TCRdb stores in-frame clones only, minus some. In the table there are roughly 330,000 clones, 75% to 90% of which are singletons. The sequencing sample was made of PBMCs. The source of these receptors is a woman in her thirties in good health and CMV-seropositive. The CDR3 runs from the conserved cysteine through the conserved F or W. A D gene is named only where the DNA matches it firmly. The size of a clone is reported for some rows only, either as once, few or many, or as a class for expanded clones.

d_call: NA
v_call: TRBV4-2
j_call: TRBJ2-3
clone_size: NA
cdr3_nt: TGTGCCAGCAGCCGTTCCCAGGTGGCTAGCGGCACAGATACGCAGTATTTT
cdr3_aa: CASSRSQVASGTDTQYF

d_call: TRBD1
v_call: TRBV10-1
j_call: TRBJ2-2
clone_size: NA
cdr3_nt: TGCGCCAGCAGGGACCACAGGGGGTCCGCGAACACCGGGGAGCTGTTTTTT
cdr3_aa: CASRDHRGSANTGELFF

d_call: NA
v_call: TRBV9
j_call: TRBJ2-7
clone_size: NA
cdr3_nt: TGTGCCAGCAGCGTAGGACAGGAGACCCTGTACGAGCAGTACTTC
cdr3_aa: CASSVGQETLYEQYF

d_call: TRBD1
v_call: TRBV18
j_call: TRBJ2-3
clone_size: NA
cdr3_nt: TGTGCCAGCTCACCATTGGGACAGGGGGCAGATACGCAGTATTTT
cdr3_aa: CASSPLGQGADTQYF

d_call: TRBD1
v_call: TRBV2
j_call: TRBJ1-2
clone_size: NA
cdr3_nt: TGTGCCTCCCGGGCAGGGGGAGGCTACACCTTC
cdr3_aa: CASRAGGGYTF

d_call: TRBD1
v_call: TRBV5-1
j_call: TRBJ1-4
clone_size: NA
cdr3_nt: TGCGCCAGCAGCTCCATGGGACAGGGTTTCGAAAAACTGTTTTTT
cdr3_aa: CASSSMGQGFEKLFF

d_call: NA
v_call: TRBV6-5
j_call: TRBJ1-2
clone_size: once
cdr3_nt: TGTGCCAGCAGTTACGGGACCCCCGACCGCTACACCTTC
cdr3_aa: CASSYGTPDRYTF

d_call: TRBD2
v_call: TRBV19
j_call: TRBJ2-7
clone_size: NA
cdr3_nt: TGTGCCAGTACGGGGGGGTACTCCTACGAGCAGTACTTC
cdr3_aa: CASTGGYSYEQYF

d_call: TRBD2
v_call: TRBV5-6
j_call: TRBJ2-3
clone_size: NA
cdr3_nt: TGTGCCAGCAGCCGTCCGGGACTAGCGGGAGGGCCTGGGGATACGCAGTATTTT
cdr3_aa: CASSRPGLAGGPGDTQYF

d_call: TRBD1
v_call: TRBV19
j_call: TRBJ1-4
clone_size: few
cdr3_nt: TGTGCCAGTAGTAACCGACAGGGGCGTCATGAAAAACTGTTTTTT
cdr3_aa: CASSNRQGRHEKLFF

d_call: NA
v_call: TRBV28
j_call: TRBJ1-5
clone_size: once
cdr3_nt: TGTGCCAGCAGTTTGTGGCAGATGTATAGCAATCAGCCCCAGCATTTT
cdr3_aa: CASSLWQMYSNQPQHF

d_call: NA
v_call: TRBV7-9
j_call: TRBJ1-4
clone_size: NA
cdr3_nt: TGTGCCAGCAGCCCCCGGATAGTAGGAAAACTGTTTTTT
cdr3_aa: CASSPRIVGKLFF

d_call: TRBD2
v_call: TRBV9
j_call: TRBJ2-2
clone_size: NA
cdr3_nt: TGTGCCAGCAGCGTAGTGTCTAGCGGGGGCGTGAGGACCGGGGAGCTGTTTTTT
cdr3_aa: CASSVVSSGGVRTGELFF

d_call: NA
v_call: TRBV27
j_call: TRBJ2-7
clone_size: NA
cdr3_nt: TGTGCCAGCAGTTCCTTCCTTAGTGGGGAGCAGTACTTC
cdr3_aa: CASSSFLSGEQYF

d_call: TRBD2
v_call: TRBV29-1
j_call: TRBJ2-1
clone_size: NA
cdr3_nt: TGCAGCGTTGAGGGGACCCTCTTCGGGACTAGCGGGGGGCCTATTAATGAGCAGTTCTTC
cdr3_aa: CSVEGTLFGTSGGPINEQFF

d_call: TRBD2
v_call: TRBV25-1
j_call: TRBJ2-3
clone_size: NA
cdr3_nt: TGTGCCAGCAGTGATGGGACTAGCGGGAGACTCACAGATACGCAGTATTTT
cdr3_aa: CASSDGTSGRLTDTQYF

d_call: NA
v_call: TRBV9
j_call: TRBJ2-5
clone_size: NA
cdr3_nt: TGTGCCAGCAGCGTAGCTTTTGGGGTCCAAGAGACCCAGTACTTC
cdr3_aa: CASSVAFGVQETQYF

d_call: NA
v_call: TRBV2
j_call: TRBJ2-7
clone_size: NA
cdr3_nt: TGTGCCAGCAGTGATCTTGCGAACTACGAGCAGTACTTC
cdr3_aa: CASSDLANYEQYF

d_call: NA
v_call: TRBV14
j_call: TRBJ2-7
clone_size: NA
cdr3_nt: TGTGCCAGCAGCCAAGATGGGGGGCCGTTCTACGAGCAGTACTTC
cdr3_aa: CASSQDGGPFYEQYF

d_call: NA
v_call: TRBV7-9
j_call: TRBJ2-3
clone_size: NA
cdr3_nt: TGTGCCAGCAGCTTGCCGGGCCCAAGCGGAGATACGCAGTATTTT
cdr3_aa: CASSLPGPSGDTQYF

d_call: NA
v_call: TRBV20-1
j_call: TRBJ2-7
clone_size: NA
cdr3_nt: TGCTCTCAGGGGCTACCCTACGAGCAGTACTTC
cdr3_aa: CSQGLPYEQYF

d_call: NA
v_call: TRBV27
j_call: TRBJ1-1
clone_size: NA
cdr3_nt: TGTGCCAGCAGTTTATACGGTGAGAACACTGAAGCTTTCTTT
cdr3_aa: CASSLYGENTEAFF

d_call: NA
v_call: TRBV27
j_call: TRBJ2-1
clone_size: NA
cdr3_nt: TGTGCCAGCAGTCCTGCGGACAGCTCCTACAATGAGCAGTTCTTC
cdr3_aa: CASSPADSSYNEQFF